This T cell receptor beta chain was sequenced in a study of T cell responses to AZD1222 COVID-19 vaccine. Study-wide context: Pooling of second doses given at about 4 or about 12 weeks was done.

The table lists this clone with a few counts. Its antigen is undetermined. General study findings and limits: White British people made up most donors, females outnumbered males, and clonal diversity was possibly underestimated. Once two AZD1222 doses were given, Spike-specific TCR breadth and depth went up.

Repertoires were generated with immunoSEQ multiplex PCR, while TCRdb's copy carries only in-frame clones and drops some. Among roughly 100,000 clones listed, around 89% were seen once. The CDR3 is 16 amino acids. V lost 3 bases, J lost 2 bases, and 7 bases stayed unmatched. Per the germline V gene, CDR1 is MRHNA and CDR2 is SNTAGT. V and J are TRBV6-4 and TRBJ1-1; 9 nucleotides match TRBD1. The sample here was peripheral blood, taken on day 0 of AZD1222 vaccination. The sequence came from an adult in good health. The CDR3 nucleotides read TGTGCCAGCAGTGAGTCCCCGGGACAGGGAAACACTGAAGCTTTCTTT. The encoded protein is CASSESPGQGNTEAFF.